Listed here is a single T cell receptor beta chain. The antigen is not known. V was shortened by 3 bases and J by 6 bases, with 16 bases between the two germline ends. This CDR3 comprises 15 residues. Germline CDR1 and CDR2: KGHSH and LQKENI. The sample comes from a study of early T cells in non-severe SARS-CoV-2 infection. Study as a whole: From unsorted whole blood, bulk RNA was sequenced, and the chains remained unpaired. Study results and caveats: Database matching using VDJdb favored anti-spike CD8 responses, with private and CD4 specificities left missing.

As part of library construction, unique molecular identifiers were attached to individual cDNA molecules. TCRdb used MiXCR to reprocess the 5' RACE reads, holding one entry per CDR3 protein. The table includes tens of thousands of distinct CDR3 sequences, around 17% detected once. Sequenced here: whole blood, sampled at baseline. The TCR was taken from an adult who was a healthcare worker with PCR-confirmed SARS-CoV-2 infection or an uninfected control (not recorded which). The chain couples TRBV18 to TRBJ2-3; D might be TRBD2 (5 bases). The CDR3 here is CASSPQEGYADTQYF. The CDR3 DNA reads as TGTGCCAGCTCACCCCAAGAGGGCTATGCGGATACGCAGTATTTT.